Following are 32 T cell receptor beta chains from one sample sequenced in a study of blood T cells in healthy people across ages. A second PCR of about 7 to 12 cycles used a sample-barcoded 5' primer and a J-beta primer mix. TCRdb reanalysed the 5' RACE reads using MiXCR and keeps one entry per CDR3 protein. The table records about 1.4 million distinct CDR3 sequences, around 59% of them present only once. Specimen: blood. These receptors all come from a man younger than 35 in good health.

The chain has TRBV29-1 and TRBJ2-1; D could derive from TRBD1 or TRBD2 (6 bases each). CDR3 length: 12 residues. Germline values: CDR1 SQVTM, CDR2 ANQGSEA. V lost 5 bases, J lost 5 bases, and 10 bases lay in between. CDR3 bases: TGCAGCGTTCTGGGGGGCAACAATGAGCAGTTCTTC. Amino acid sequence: CSVLGGNNEQFF.

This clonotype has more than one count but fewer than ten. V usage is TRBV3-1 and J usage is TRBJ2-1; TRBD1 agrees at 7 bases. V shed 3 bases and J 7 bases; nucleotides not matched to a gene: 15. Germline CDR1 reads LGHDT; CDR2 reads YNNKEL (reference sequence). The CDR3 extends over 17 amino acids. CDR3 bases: TGTGCCAGCAGCCAGGGCTATAGGGGGCCCATTTATAATGAGCAGTTCTTC. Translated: CASSQGYRGPIYNEQFF.

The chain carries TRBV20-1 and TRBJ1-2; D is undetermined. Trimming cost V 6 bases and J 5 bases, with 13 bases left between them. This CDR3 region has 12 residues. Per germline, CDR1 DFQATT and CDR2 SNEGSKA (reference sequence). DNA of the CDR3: TGCAGTGCCCATGAAGGGCCATATGGCTACACCTTC. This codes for CSAHEGPYGYTF.

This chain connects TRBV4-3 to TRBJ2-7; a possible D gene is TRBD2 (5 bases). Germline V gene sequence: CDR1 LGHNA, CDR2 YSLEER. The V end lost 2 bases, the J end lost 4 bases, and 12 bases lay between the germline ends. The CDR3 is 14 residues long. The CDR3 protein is CASSQSGSEYEQYF. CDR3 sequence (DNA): TGCGCCAGCAGCCAATCGGGATCTGAATACGAGCAGTACTTC.

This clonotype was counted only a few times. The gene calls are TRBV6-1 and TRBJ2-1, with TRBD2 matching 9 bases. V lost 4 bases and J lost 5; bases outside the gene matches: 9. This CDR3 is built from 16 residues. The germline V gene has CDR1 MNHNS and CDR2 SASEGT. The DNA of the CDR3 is TGTGCCAGCAGTGCCCGGGGTAGCGGGAGCCACAATGAGCAGTTCTTC. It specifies CASSARGSGSHNEQFF.

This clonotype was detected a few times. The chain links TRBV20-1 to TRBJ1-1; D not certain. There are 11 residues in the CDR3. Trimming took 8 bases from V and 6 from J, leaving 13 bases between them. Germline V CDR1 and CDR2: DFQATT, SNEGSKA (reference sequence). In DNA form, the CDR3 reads TGCAGTACTTCTAGGGTTCCTGAAGCTTTCTTT. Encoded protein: CSTSRVPEAFF.

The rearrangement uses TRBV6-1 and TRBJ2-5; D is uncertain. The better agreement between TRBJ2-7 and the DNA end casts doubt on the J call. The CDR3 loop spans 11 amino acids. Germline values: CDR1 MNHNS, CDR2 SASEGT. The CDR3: CASFKNYEQYF. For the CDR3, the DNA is TGTGCCAGCTTTAAAAACTACGAGCAGTACTTC.

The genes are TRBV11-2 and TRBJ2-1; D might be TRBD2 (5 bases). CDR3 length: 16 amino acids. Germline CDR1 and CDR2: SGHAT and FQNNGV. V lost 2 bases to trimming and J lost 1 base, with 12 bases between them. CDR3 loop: CASSLSFQRSYNEQFF. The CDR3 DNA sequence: TGTGCCAGCAGCTTATCTTTTCAGCGGTCCTACAATGAGCAGTTCTTC.

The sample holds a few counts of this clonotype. The CDR3 is CASSLWTGENQPQHF. The CDR3 DNA follows: TGCGCCAGCAGCCTATGGACAGGCGAGAATCAGCCCCAGCATTTT. This rearrangement joins TRBV4-1 to TRBJ1-5; 7 nucleotides match TRBD1. This CDR3 has 15 residues. Germline CDR1 and CDR2: MGHRA and YSYEKL. The V gene end was trimmed by 4 bases and the J gene end by 4 bases; junction bases not matched to a gene: 7.

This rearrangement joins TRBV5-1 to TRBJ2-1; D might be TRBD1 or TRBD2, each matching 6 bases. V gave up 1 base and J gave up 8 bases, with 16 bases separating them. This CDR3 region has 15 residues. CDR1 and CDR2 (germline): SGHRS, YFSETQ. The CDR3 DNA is TGCGCCAGCAGCTTGAGGGGCCAGGAGGGGGATGAGCAGTTCTTC. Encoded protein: CASSLRGQEGDEQFF.

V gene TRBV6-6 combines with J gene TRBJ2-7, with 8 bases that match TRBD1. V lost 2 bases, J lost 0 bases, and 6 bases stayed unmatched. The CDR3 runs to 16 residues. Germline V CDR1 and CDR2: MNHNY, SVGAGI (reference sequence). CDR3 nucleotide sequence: TGTGCCAGCAGTTACCGCGGACAGGGTAGCTCCTACGAGCAGTACTTC. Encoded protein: CASSYRGQGSSYEQYF.

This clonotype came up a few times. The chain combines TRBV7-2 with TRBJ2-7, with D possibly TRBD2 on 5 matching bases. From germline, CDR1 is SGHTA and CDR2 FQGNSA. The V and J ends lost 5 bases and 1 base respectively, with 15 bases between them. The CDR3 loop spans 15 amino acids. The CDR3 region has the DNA TGTGCCAGCAGCCCCCAGCTAGCATTTTCCTACGAGCAGTACTTC. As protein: CASSPQLAFSYEQYF.

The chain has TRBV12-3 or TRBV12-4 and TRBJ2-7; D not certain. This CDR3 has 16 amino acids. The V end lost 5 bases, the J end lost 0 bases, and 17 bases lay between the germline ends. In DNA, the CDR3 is TGTGCCAGCAGTCTTGGGTTTGACCAGAGCTCCTACGAGCAGTACTTC. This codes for CASSLGFDQSSYEQYF.

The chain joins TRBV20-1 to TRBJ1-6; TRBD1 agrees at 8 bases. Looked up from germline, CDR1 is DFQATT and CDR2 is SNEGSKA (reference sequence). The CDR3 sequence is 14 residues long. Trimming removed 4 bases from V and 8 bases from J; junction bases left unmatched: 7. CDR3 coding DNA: TGCAGTGCTAAGGACAGGGAGGCGCATTCACCCCTCCACTTT. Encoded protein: CSAKDREAHSPLHF.

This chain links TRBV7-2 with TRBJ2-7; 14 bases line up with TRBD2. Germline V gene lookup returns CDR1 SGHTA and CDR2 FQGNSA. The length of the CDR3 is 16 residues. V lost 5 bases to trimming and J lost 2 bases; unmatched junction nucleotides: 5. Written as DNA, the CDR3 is TGTGCCAGCAGCCCTAGGACTAGCGGGGGGACCTACGAGCAGTACTTC. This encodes CASSPRTSGGTYEQYF.

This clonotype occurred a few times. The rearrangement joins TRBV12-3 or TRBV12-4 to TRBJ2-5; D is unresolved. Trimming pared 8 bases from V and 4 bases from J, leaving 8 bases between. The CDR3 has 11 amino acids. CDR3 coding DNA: TGTGCCAGCGGGGTAGGAGAGACCCAGTACTTC. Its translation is CASGVGETQYF.

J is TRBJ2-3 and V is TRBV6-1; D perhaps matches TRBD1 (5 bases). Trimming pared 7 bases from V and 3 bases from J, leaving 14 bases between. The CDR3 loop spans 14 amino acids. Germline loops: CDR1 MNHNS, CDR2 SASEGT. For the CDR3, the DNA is TGTGCCAGCACCGTCGACAGAAGAACAGATACGCAGTATTTT. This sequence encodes CASTVDRRTDTQYF.

The CDR3 nucleotides are TGTGCCAGCAGTGAAGCAGTGGGGCGGGTGCCCAATGAGCAGTTCTTC. It codes for CASSEAVGRVPNEQFF. The chain is built from TRBV6-1 and TRBJ2-1; the D call may be TRBD1 or TRBD2 (5 bases each). Trimming took 0 bases from V and 6 from J, leaving 15 bases between them. This CDR3 spans 16 amino acids. Germline V gene lookup returns CDR1 MNHNS and CDR2 SASEGT.

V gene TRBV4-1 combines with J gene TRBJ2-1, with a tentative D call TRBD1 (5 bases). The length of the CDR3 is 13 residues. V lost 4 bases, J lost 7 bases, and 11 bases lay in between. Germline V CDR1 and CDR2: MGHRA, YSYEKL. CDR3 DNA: TGCGCCAGCAGCCGTCCGAAGGGGAATGAGCAGTTCTTC. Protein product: CASSRPKGNEQFF.

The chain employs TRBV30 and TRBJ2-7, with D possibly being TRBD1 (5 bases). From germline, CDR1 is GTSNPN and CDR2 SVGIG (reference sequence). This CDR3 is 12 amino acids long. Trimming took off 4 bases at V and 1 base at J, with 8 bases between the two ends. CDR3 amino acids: CAWTRGSYEQYF. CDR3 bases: TGTGCCTGGACAAGGGGTTCCTACGAGCAGTACTTC.

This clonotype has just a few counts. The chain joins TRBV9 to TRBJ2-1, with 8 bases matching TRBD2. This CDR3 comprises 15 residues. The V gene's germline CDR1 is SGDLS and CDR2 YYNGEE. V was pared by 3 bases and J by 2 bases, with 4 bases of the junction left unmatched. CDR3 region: CASSAVGLAYNEQFF. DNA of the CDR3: TGTGCCAGCAGCGCCGTGGGACTAGCCTACAATGAGCAGTTCTTC.

The CDR3 loop reads CAISERQGYTEAFF. For the CDR3, the DNA is TGTGCCATCAGTGAGAGACAGGGGTACACTGAAGCTTTCTTT. V and J are TRBV10-3 and TRBJ1-1; 8 bases align to TRBD1. This CDR3 comprises 14 residues. The J segment lost 3 bases and the V segment lost 2 bases, leaving 2 bases of the junction unmatched. The V gene's germline CDR1 is ENHRY and CDR2 SYGVKD.

The CDR3 DNA follows: TGCAGTGCTGCGAGACTAGCGGGGGACACAGATACGCAGTATTTT. Protein: CSAARLAGDTDTQYF. The V call is TRBV20-1, the J call TRBJ2-3; TRBD2 agrees at 12 bases. The V segment lost 5 bases and the J segment 2 bases; nucleotides outside the gene matches: 5. Germline-derived CDR1 and CDR2 are DFQATT and SNEGSKA (reference sequence). This CDR3 is built from 15 residues.

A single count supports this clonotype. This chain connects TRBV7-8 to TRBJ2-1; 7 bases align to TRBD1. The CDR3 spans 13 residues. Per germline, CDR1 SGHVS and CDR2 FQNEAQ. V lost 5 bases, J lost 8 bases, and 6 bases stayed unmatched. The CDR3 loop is CASSPRTGHEQFF. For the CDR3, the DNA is TGTGCCAGCAGCCCGCGGACAGGCCATGAGCAGTTCTTC.

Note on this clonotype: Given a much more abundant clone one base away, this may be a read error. CDR3 sequence: CASTTGYGDNEQYF. CDR3 coding DNA: TGCGCCAGCACCACGGGGTACGGGGACAATGAGCAGTACTTC. The gene calls are TRBV4-3 and TRBJ2-7; D possibly corresponds to TRBD1 (6 bases). Germline V gene sequence: CDR1 LGHNA, CDR2 YSLEER. This CDR3 is built from 14 residues. The V and J ends lost 7 bases and 7 bases respectively, with 20 bases between them.

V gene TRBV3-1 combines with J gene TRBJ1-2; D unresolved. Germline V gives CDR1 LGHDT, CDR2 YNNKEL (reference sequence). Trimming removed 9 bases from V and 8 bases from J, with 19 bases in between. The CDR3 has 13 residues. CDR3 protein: CAREDSGVIGYTF. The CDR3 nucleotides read TGTGCCAGAGAGGACTCGGGTGTAATAGGCTACACCTTC. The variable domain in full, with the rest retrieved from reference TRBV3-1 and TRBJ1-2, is DTAVSQTPKYLVTQMGNDKSIKCEQNLGHDTMYWYKQDSKKFLKIMFSYNNKELIINETVPNRFSPKSPDKAHLNLHINSLELGDSAVYFCAREDSGVIGYTFGSGTRLTVV.

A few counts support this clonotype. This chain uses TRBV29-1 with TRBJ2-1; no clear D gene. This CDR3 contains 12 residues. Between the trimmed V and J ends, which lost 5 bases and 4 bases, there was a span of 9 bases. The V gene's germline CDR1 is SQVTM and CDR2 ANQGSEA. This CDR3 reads CSVLSAYNEQFF. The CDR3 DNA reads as TGCAGCGTTTTGTCAGCGTACAATGAGCAGTTCTTC.

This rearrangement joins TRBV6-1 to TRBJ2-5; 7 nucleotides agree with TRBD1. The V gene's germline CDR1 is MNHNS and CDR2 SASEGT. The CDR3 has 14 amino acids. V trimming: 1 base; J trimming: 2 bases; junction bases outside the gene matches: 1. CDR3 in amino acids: CASSEGDSQETQYF. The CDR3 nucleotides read TGTGCCAGCAGTGAAGGGGACAGTCAAGAGACCCAGTACTTC.

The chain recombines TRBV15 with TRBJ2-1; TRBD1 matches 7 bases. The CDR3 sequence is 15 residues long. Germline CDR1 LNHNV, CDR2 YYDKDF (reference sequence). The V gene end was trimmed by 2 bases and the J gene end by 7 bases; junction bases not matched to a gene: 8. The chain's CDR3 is CATSRSRGLGNEQFF. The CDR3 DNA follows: TGTGCCACCAGCAGATCAAGGGGGCTAGGGAATGAGCAGTTCTTC.

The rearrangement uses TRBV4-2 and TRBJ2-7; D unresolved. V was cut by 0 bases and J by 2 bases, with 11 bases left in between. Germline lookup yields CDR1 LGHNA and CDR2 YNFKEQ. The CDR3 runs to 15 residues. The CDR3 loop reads CASSQDQLATYEQYF. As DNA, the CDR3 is TGTGCCAGCAGCCAAGATCAGCTGGCCACCTACGAGCAGTACTTC.

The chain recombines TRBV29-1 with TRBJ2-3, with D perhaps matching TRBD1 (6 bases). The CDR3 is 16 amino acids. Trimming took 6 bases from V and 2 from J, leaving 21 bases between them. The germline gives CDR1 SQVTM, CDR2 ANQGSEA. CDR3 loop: CSVIEQGPILTDTQYF. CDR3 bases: TGCAGCGTCATTGAACAGGGACCCATCCTCACAGATACGCAGTATTTT.

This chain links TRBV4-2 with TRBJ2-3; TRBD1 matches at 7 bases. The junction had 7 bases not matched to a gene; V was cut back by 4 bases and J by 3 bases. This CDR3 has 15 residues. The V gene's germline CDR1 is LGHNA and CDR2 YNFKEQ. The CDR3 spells CASSPGTAGTDTQYF. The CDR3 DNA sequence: TGTGCCAGCAGCCCTGGGACAGCCGGGACAGATACGCAGTATTTT.